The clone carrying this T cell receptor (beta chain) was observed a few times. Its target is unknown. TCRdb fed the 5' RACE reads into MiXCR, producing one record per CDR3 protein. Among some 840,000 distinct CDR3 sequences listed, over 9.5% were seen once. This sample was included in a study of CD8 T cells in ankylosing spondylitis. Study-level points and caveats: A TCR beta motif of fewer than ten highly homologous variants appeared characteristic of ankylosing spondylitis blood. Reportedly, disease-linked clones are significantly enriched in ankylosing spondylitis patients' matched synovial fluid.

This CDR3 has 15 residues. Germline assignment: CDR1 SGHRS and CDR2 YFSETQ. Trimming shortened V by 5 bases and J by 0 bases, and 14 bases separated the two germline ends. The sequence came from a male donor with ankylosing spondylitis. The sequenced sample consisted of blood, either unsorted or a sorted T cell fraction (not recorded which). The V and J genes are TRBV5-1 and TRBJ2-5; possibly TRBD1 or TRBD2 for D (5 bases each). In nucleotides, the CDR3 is TGCGCCAGCAGTTCAGGGACGGCCTACCAAGAGACCCAGTACTTC. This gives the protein CASSSGTAYQETQYF.